This passage covers 11 T cell receptor beta chains from one sample sequenced in a study of blood T cells in healthy people across ages. Through a sample-barcoded 5' primer and a J-beta primer mix, a second PCR was run for roughly 6 to 11 cycles. TCRdb reanalysed the 5' RACE reads using MiXCR and keeps one entry per CDR3 protein. The sample lists some 550,000 distinct CDR3 sequences; around half were seen once. The sample comprised blood. The source is a man older than 75 in good health.

The chain carries TRBV5-1 and TRBJ2-3; TRBD1 matches at 7 bases. Trimming cost V 0 bases and J 4 bases; bases outside gene matches: 11. This CDR3 has 17 residues. Germline assignment: CDR1 SGHRS and CDR2 YFSETQ. This chain's CDR3 is CASSLGIRQGSSDTQYF. The CDR3 DNA reads TGCGCCAGCAGCTTGGGAATCCGACAGGGATCGTCAGATACGCAGTATTTT.

In this sample, this clonotype turned up a few times. The J gene is TRBJ2-7, the V gene TRBV11-1, with D uncertain. Germline V gene data show CDR1 as SGHAT and CDR2 as FQDESV (reference sequence). V was cut by 4 bases and J by 2 bases, with 15 bases left in between. CDR3 size: 15 residues. The CDR3 DNA is TGTGCCAGCAGCTCAACATCTCGGCCCGCCTACGAGCAGTACTTC. Translation gives CASSSTSRPAYEQYF.

This clonotype has a handful of counts. The gene calls are TRBV6-5 and TRBJ2-1; 8 bases map to TRBD2. Per the germline V gene, CDR1 is MNHEY and CDR2 is SVGAGI. The CDR3 covers 15 residues. J gave up 6 bases and V 5 bases, and 9 bases lay outside the gene matches. The CDR3 spells CASSRGLVATNEQFF. Here the CDR3 DNA reads TGTGCCAGCAGTAGGGGACTAGTGGCCACCAATGAGCAGTTCTTC.

The chain combines TRBV20-1 with TRBJ1-5; 7 bases are a match to TRBD1. This CDR3 contains 16 residues. Germline V CDR1 and CDR2: DFQATT, SNEGSKA (reference sequence). The V gene end was trimmed by 4 bases and the J gene end by 0 bases; junction bases not matched to a gene: 9. DNA for the CDR3: TGCAGTGCTAACCGGGACAGACTTAATAGCAATCAGCCCCAGCATTTT. Translating gives CSANRDRLNSNQPQHF.

This clonotype was seen ten or more times. The chain has TRBV7-9 and TRBJ1-4; the D is unclear. There are 13 residues in the CDR3. CDR1 is SEHNR and CDR2 is FQNEAQ in the germline V gene (reference sequence). V shed 3 bases and J shed 7 bases, with 9 bases lying between them. The CDR3 region has the DNA TGTGCCAGCAGCTTGAGTTACGTTGAAAAACTGTTTTTT. As protein: CASSLSYVEKLFF.

The chain carries TRBV5-4 and TRBJ2-3, with 12 bases aligning to TRBD1. Germline assignment: CDR1 SGHNT and CDR2 YYREEE (reference sequence). V shed 3 bases and J 0 bases; nucleotides not matched to a gene: 14. The CDR3 loop spans 20 amino acids. CDR3 region: CASSSPPGQGAIGSTDTQYF. CDR3 DNA sequence: TGTGCCAGCAGCTCCCCTCCGGGACAGGGGGCAATAGGTAGCACAGATACGCAGTATTTT.

The chain carries TRBV15 and TRBJ2-6; D is uncertain. Deletions cut 2 bases from V and 0 bases from J, with 2 bases between. The CDR3 runs to 14 residues. Germline V CDR1 and CDR2: LNHNV, YYDKDF (reference sequence). The DNA for the CDR3 is TGTGCCACCAGCAGACCCTCTGGGGCCAACGTCCTGACTTTC. It translates to CATSRPSGANVLTF.

Only one count was recorded for this clonotype. The junction shows a germline mismatch at one end, possibly a read error. The J gene is TRBJ1-5, the V gene TRBV7-2; D unresolved. The germline V gene encodes CDR1 SGHTA and CDR2 FQGNSA. This CDR3 has 15 residues. DNA of the CDR3: TGTGCCAGCAGCTTAGATGGGTATAGCGATCAGCCCCAGCATTTT. It encodes CASSLDGYSDQPQHF.

The J gene is TRBJ2-7, the V gene TRBV7-2, with D uncertain. Trimming cost V 0 bases and J 1 base, with 10 bases left between them. CDR1 and CDR2 (germline): SGHTA, FQGNSA. This CDR3 comprises 15 residues. The CDR3 sequence is CASSLALGNSYEQYF. The CDR3 coding sequence is TGTGCCAGCAGCTTAGCGCTAGGGAATTCCTACGAGCAGTACTTC.

The rearrangement joins TRBV18 to TRBJ2-5, with D uncertain. The V and J ends lost 0 bases and 5 bases respectively, with 13 bases between them. CDR1 and CDR2 from the germline V gene are KGHSH and LQKENI. This CDR3 spans 15 amino acids. The CDR3 sequence: CASSPPAALGETQYF. The CDR3 bases are TGTGCCAGCTCACCACCTGCGGCCCTAGGGGAGACCCAGTACTTC.

This clonotype was observed a handful of times. V is TRBV6-2 or TRBV6-3 and J is TRBJ1-2; the match to TRBD1 covers 11 bases. V was clipped by 5 bases and J by 3 bases; unmatched bases: 2. Germline values: CDR1 MNHEY, CDR2 SVGEGT. The CDR3 sequence is 14 residues long. The CDR3 DNA reads TGTGCCAGCAGTCGGACAGGGGGCGACTATGGCTACACCTTC. This gives the protein CASSRTGGDYGYTF.